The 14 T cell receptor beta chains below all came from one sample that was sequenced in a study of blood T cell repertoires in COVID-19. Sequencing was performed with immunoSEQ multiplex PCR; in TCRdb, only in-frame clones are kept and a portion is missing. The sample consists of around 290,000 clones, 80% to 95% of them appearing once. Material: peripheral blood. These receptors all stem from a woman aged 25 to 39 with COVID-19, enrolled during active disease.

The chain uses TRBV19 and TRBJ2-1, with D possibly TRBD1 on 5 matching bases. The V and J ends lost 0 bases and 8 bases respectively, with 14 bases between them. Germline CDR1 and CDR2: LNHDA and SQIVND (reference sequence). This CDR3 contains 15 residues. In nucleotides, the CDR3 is TGTGCCAGTAGTATAGATCAGGGCAGGTACGATGAGCAGTTCTTC. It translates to CASSIDQGRYDEQFF.

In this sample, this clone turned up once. As DNA, the CDR3 is TGTGCCAGCAGTCCGCGGACAGGGGGAACGGACTATGGCTACACCTTC. It translates to CASSPRTGGTDYGYTF. The chain couples TRBV27 to TRBJ1-2; 10 bases match TRBD1. The germline CDR1 and CDR2 sequences are MNHEY and SMNVEV (reference sequence). CDR3 length: 16 amino acids. Germline trimming cut 5 bases from V and 3 bases from J; bases unmatched to any gene: 9.

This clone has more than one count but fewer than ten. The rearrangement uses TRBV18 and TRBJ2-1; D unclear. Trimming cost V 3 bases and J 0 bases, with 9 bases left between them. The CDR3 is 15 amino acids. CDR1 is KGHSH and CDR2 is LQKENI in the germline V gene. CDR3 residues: CASSPERVSYNEQFF. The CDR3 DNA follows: TGTGCCAGCTCACCGGAGCGCGTCTCCTACAATGAGCAGTTCTTC.

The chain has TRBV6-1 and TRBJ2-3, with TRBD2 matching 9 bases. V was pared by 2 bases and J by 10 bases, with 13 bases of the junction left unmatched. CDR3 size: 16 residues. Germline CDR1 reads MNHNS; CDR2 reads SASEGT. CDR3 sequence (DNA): TGTGCCAGCAGTGAACCGGTTAGCGGGAGTGTAGGATCGCAGTATTTT. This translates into CASSEPVSGSVGSQYF.

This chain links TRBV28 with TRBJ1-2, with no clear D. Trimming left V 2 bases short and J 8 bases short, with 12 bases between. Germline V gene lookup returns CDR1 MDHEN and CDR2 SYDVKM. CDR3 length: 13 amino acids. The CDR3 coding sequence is TGTGCCAGCAGTTTACAAAGAGTTTTGGGCTACACCTTC. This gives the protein CASSLQRVLGYTF.

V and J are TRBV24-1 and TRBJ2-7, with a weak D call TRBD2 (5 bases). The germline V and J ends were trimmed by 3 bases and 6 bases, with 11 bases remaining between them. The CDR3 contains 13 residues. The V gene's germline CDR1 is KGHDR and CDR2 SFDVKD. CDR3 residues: CATSDPGRTEQYF. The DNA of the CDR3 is TGTGCCACCAGTGATCCTGGGAGAACCGAGCAGTACTTC.

CDR3 amino acids: CASSDDRVPHEQYF. The CDR3 DNA follows: TGTGCCAGCAGTGACGACAGGGTCCCCCACGAGCAGTACTTC. This chain links TRBV2 with TRBJ2-7; 7 bases agree with TRBD1. The length of the CDR3 is 14 residues. Per germline, CDR1 SNHLY and CDR2 FYNNEI. The V gene end was trimmed by 3 bases and the J gene end by 5 bases; junction bases not matched to a gene: 7.

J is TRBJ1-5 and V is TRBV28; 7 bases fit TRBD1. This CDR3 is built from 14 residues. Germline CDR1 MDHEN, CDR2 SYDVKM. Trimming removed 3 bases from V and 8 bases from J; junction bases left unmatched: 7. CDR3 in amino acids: CASSFLRGTEPQHF. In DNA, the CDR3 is TGTGCCAGCAGTTTTCTTCGAGGGACAGAGCCCCAGCATTTT.

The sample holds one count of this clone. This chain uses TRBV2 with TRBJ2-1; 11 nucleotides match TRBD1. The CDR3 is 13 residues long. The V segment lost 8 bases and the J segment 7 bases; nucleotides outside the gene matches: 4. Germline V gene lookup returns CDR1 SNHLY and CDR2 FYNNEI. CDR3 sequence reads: CASGGQGANEQFF. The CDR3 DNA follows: TGTGCCAGCGGAGGACAGGGGGCGAATGAGCAGTTCTTC.

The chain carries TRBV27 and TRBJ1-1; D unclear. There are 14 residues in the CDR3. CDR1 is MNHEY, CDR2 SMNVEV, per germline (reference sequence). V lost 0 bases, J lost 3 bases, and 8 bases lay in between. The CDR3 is CASSLSLSDTEAFF. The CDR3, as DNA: TGTGCCAGCAGTTTATCGCTGTCGGACACTGAAGCTTTCTTT.

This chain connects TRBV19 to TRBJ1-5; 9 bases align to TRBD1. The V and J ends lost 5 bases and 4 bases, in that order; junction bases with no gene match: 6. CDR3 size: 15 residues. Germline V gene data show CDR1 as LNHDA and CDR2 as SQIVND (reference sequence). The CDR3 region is CASSGTGSLNQPQHF. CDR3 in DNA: TGTGCCAGTAGTGGGACAGGGTCGCTTAATCAGCCCCAGCATTTT.

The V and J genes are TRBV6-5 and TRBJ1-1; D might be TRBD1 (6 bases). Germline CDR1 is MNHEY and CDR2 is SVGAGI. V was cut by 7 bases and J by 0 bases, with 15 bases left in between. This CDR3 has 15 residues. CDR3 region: CASTPSDRLNTEAFF. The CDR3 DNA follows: TGTGCCAGCACCCCTTCGGACAGACTGAACACTGAAGCTTTCTTT.

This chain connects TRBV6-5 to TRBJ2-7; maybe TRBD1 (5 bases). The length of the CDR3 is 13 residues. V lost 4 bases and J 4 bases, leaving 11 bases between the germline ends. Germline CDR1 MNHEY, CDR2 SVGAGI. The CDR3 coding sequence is TGTGCCAGCAGTTCCGACAGACCGTACGAGCAGTACTTC. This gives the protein CASSSDRPYEQYF.

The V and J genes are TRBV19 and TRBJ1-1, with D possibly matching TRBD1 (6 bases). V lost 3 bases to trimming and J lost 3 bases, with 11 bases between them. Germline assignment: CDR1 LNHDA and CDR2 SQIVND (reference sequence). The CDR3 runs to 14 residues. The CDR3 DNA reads TGTGCCAGTAGTATCCGAGGGGGATACACTGAAGCTTTCTTT. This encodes CASSIRGGYTEAFF.